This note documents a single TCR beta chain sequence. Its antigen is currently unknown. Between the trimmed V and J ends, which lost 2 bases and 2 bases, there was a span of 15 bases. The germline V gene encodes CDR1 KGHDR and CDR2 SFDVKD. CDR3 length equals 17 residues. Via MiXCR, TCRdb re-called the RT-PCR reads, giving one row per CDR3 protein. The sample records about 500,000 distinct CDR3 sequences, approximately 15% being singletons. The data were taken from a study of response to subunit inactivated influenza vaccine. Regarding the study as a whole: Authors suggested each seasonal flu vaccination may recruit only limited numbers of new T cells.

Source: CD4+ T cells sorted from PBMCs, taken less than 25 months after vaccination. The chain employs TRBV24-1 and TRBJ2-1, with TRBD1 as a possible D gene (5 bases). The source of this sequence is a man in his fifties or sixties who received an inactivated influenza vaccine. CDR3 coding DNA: TGTGCCACCAGTGATTCATCAGGGCTTTCAACCTACAATGAGCAGTTCTTC. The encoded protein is CATSDSSGLSTYNEQFF.